The T cell receptor beta chain under discussion was sequenced for a study of tumor and adjacent non-tumor tissue in lung cancer. This sample's RNA came from whole unsorted tissue. The CDR3 loop spans 14 amino acids. The V gene's germline CDR1 is PRHDT and CDR2 FYEKMQ (reference sequence). In regard to this clonotype: At one boundary the junction diverges from the germline segment, which might be a read error.

Three rounds of nested PCR, following a modified ARM-PCR protocol, produced the TCRbeta library. Using its own MiXCR run on the multiplex PCR reads, TCRdb lists one record per CDR3 protein. Among about 200,000 distinct CDR3 sequences listed, around 70% were seen once. The source material was lung tumor tissue. The sequence came from a man in his sixties with non-small cell lung cancer. V usage is TRBV13 and J usage is TRBJ1-1, with D hard to call. The DNA of the CDR3 is TGTGTCAGCAGCTTAGCGAGCCTCCACACTGAAGCTTTCTTT. Protein: CVSSLASLHTEAFF.